Below, one TCR beta chain is given with its context. Its cognate antigen is unknown. The sample comes from a study of regulatory T cells in long-lasting Graves disease. Study findings and constraints: With a few thousand shared public clonotypes, persistent patients exceeded new patients, who shared 950 to 1,000.

Regarding time point: newly diagnosed GD, antithyroid drugs for less than 3 months. Generation of the TCR library employed RNA extracted from PBMCs. Arm-PCR of CDR3 regions and iRepertoire HTBI primers were the basis on which TCR beta libraries were built. TCRdb reprocessed the multiplex PCR reads with MiXCR, giving one entry per CDR3 protein. The sample yields 350,000 to 500,000 distinct CDR3 sequences, 16% seen once. These data were also filed under a second study, of T cells in Graves' hyperthyroidism and ophthalmopathy. That paper adds: Among thyroid clonotypes expanded above 0.001, most also appeared in blood.

This clonotype originated in a woman aged 25 to 39 with Graves disease. The source was peripheral blood mononuclear cells (PBMCs), collected at new diagnosis, from a patient treated with antithyroid drugs.

The DNA of the CDR3 is TGCAGTGCTATAAGTATCGGGGCCAAAAACATTCAGTACTTC. Protein: CSAISIGAKNIQYF. This chain uses TRBV20-1 with TRBJ2-4; D unresolved. Germline V CDR1 and CDR2: DFQATT, SNEGSKA (reference sequence). Trimming took 4 bases from V and 1 from J, leaving 11 bases between them. The CDR3 is made up of 14 amino acids.